This TCR beta chain was observed in a study of blood T cell repertoires in COVID-19. Some clones are missing from TCRdb's copy, which holds only in-frame ones; the method was immunoSEQ multiplex PCR. The table has about 240,000 clones, approximately 90% seen once. Residents of about two dozen US areas, aged about 18 to 95 years, made up the participants. Recovered Cohort 3 donors showed two negative PCRs, clearance, or symptom resolution. The sample was PBMCs or T cells enriched from blood (not recorded which). This clonotype originated in a woman aged 25 to 45 who had recovered from COVID-19.

The CDR3 spells CASSHVLRAPEAFF. CDR3 bases: TGCGCCAGCAGCCACGTCCTTCGAGCGCCTGAAGCTTTCTTT. The chain combines TRBV4-1 with TRBJ1-1; D uncertain. This CDR3 is 14 amino acids long. The germline CDR1 and CDR2 sequences are MGHRA and YSYEKL. V gave up 3 bases and J gave up 6 bases, with 14 bases separating them.